This TCR beta chain was identified during a study of blood T cell repertoires in COVID-19. Study summary: COVID-19 samples collected from the United States, Italy and Spain covered acute and convalescent phases. T cells, B-cell-depleted T cells, or PBMCs supplied cDNA or gDNA.

V dropped 6 bases and J dropped 8 bases, with 10 bases sitting between them. The length of the CDR3 is 11 residues. Per the study methods: Amplification with reference gene primers provided the estimates of nucleated cell counts. Repertoires were generated with immunoSEQ multiplex PCR, while TCRdb's copy carries only in-frame clones and drops some. V, J and clone size reflect that table, while D and trimming were determined from the DNA. The sample records about 110,000 clones, 70% to 85% being singletons. Sequenced: peripheral blood. The receptor's source is a man between 65 and 85 years old with active or convalescent COVID-19. The chain joins TRBV12-3 or TRBV12-4 to TRBJ1-1, with no clear D. CDR3 loop: CASSPDIEAFF. CDR3 nucleotide sequence: TGTGCCAGCAGCCCCGACATAGAAGCTTTCTTT.